The 28 T cell receptor beta chains presented below share a single source sample, sequenced in a study of T cell repertoires in cytomegalovirus infection. Using its own MiXCR run on the reads, TCRdb lists one record per CDR3 protein. The table includes some 400,000 distinct CDR3 sequences, roughly 20% detected once. Sequenced sample: PBMCs. Receptors originate from a human donor in good health (CMV status not recorded). Some clones in this sample may be carry-over from other donors' samples.

This clonotype was found a few times. This chain links TRBV18 with TRBJ2-7, with D hard to call. From germline, CDR1 is KGHSH and CDR2 LQKENI. This CDR3 comprises 14 residues. V gave up 2 bases and J gave up 1 base, with 9 bases separating them. Here the CDR3 DNA reads TGTGCCAGCTCACCAGACGTGGGGTCCTACGAGCAGTACTTC. This encodes CASSPDVGSYEQYF.

Ten or more counts support this clonotype. The V gene is TRBV7-2, the J gene TRBJ2-7; possibly TRBD1 for D (5 bases). V shed 5 bases and J shed 2 bases, with 10 bases lying between them. There are 13 residues in the CDR3. Germline V CDR1 and CDR2: SGHTA, FQGNSA. The CDR3 DNA follows: TGTGCCAGCAGCCCGTTGGGGCCCTACGAGCAGTACTTC. Translating gives CASSPLGPYEQYF.

This clonotype was picked up many times. V and J are TRBV7-2 and TRBJ2-3; 10 positions agree with TRBD2. V gave up 5 bases and J gave up 5 bases; unmatched junction bases: 7. This CDR3 is 15 amino acids long. CDR1 is SGHTA and CDR2 is FQGNSA in the germline V gene. The CDR3 sequence is CASSRTSGQGDTQYF. The CDR3 coding sequence is TGTGCCAGCAGCCGGACTAGCGGACAAGGAGATACGCAGTATTTT.

Comments on this clonotype: A much larger clone sits a single nucleotide away, making a read error possible. J is TRBJ2-5 and V is TRBV7-6; D is perhaps TRBD2 (6 bases). The CDR3 covers 16 residues. Germline V gene lookup returns CDR1 SGHVS and CDR2 FNYEAQ. The V gene lost 5 bases and the J gene lost 3 bases, with 19 bases spanning the gap. The CDR3 region is CASSPWISGGEETQYF. CDR3 coding DNA: TGTGCCAGCAGCCCCTGGATTAGCGGAGGAGAAGAGACCCAGTACTTC.

The sample holds a few counts of this clonotype. The rearrangement uses TRBV4-1 and TRBJ1-3; D perhaps matches TRBD1 (5 bases). The CDR3 extends over 15 amino acids. CDR1 and CDR2 from the germline V gene are MGHRA and YSYEKL. Trimming took 0 bases from V and 5 from J, leaving 11 bases between them. CDR3 DNA: TGCGCCAGCAGCCAAGAGGTGACAGCTCGAAACACCATATATTTT. It translates to CASSQEVTARNTIYF.

In its sample, this clonotype was seen many times. This rearrangement joins TRBV12-3 or TRBV12-4 to TRBJ1-5; D not resolved. The CDR3 loop spans 21 amino acids. Deletions cut 2 bases from V and 0 bases from J, with 26 bases between. This CDR3 reads CASSLFRRGGTVKYSNQPQHF. The CDR3 DNA reads as TGTGCCAGCAGTTTATTCCGCCGGGGAGGTACGGTAAAATATAGCAATCAGCCCCAGCATTTT.

This clonotype was picked up a small number of times. The CDR3 DNA is TGCAGCGCTGACAGGGCTGTGGACAATGAGCAGTTCTTC. This translates into CSADRAVDNEQFF. The chain has TRBV29-1 and TRBJ2-1; 7 positions match TRBD1. The CDR3 contains 13 residues. CDR1 and CDR2 from the germline V gene are SQVTM and ANQGSEA. V lost 7 bases to trimming and J lost 5 bases; unmatched junction nucleotides: 8.

This clonotype was counted between two and nine times. The V gene is TRBV12-3 or TRBV12-4, the J gene TRBJ1-5; D uncertain. The CDR3 totals 12 residues. Trimming stripped 5 bases from V and 5 bases from J, with 7 bases between. The CDR3 coding sequence is TGTGCCAGCAGTCCTATAGATCAGCCCCAGCATTTT. This gives the protein CASSPIDQPQHF.

This clonotype was recorded many times. CDR3 region: CASSPSEVTDTQYF. The CDR3 DNA reads as TGTGCCAGCAGTCCGTCGGAGGTGACAGATACGCAGTATTTT. The J gene is TRBJ2-3, the V gene TRBV12-3 or TRBV12-4, with TRBD2 as a possible D gene (5 bases). CDR3 length equals 14 residues. V shed 5 bases and J shed 3 bases, with 12 bases lying between them.

The chain couples TRBV19 to TRBJ1-4, with no clear D. In germline, CDR1 is LNHDA, CDR2 SQIVND (reference sequence). The CDR3 length is 15 residues. V lost 0 bases, J lost 0 bases, and 5 bases lay in between. The CDR3 coding sequence is TGTGCCAGTAGTATAGAACACACAACTAATGAAAAACTGTTTTTT. Residues: CASSIEHTTNEKLFF.

This clonotype was detected only a few times. The chain joins TRBV6-6 to TRBJ1-6, with D tentatively TRBD1 (5 bases). Between the trimmed V and J ends, which lost 7 bases and 8 bases, there was a span of 12 bases. The CDR3 loop spans 13 amino acids. Germline values: CDR1 MNHNY, CDR2 SVGAGI (reference sequence). The chain's CDR3 is CASIRDRDSPLHF. The CDR3 DNA sequence: TGTGCCAGCATCAGGGACCGAGATTCACCCCTCCACTTT.

V is TRBV12-3 or TRBV12-4 and J is TRBJ2-3; TRBD2 agrees at 8 bases. This CDR3 has 12 amino acids. In DNA, the CDR3 is TGTGTCAGTAGCGGGGACACAGATACGCAGTATTTT. Its protein product is CVSSGDTDTQYF.

This clonotype was observed at least ten times. The V and J genes are TRBV4-1 and TRBJ2-3; the match to TRBD2 covers 7 bases. This CDR3 is built from 18 residues. Germline CDR1 and CDR2: MGHRA and YSYEKL. V was clipped by 1 base and J by 4 bases; unmatched bases: 14. As DNA, the CDR3 is TGCGCCAGCAGCCAAGGATGGGGTCAGGGAGGGCCCTCAGATACGCAGTATTTT. This gives the protein CASSQGWGQGGPSDTQYF.

This sequence joins TRBV20-1 and TRBJ2-7; the D gene could be TRBD1 or TRBD2 (5 bases each). Germline V gives CDR1 DFQATT, CDR2 SNEGSKA (reference sequence). Trimming took off 5 bases at V and 4 bases at J, with 9 bases between the two ends. The CDR3 runs to 11 residues. As DNA, the CDR3 is TGCAGTGCTTCGGGGCCATACGAGCAGTACTTC. Translated, it gives CSASGPYEQYF.

The CDR3 region has the DNA TGTGCCAGCAGCTTAGCGTTCACAGGGGCCCTATTACCTAAAGCCTACGAGCAGTACTTC. Translation gives CASSLAFTGALLPKAYEQYF. The rearrangement uses TRBV11-3 and TRBJ2-7; 7 bases are shared with TRBD1. Germline lookup yields CDR1 SGHNT and CDR2 YENEEA. V was pared by 1 base and J by 2 bases, with 20 bases of the junction left unmatched. The CDR3 loop spans 20 amino acids.

This clonotype was observed many times. CDR3 in DNA: TGTGCCAGCAGCCCTAAGCCCCGGGGAGCGGGGGCCCTCTTAGGGAATGAGCAGTTCTTC. It specifies CASSPKPRGAGALLGNEQFF. The chain employs TRBV7-2 and TRBJ2-1; the match to TRBD2 covers 8 bases. The germline gives CDR1 SGHTA, CDR2 FQGNSA. The CDR3 loop spans 20 amino acids. Unmatched junction bases numbered 25, after V lost 5 bases and J lost 7 bases. Variable domain in full (rest from reference TRBV7-2 and TRBJ2-1): GAGVSQSPSNKVTEKGKDVELRCDPISGHTALYWYRQSLGQGLEFLIYFQGNSAPDKSGLPSDRFSAERTGGSVSTLTIQRTQQEDSAVYLCASSPKPRGAGALLGNEQFFGPGTRLTVL.

CDR3 protein: CSARSLDTQYF. CDR3 sequence (DNA): TGCAGTGCTAGGTCCTTGGATACGCAGTATTTT. The chain uses TRBV20-1 and TRBJ2-3, with D unresolved. The germline CDR1 and CDR2 sequences are DFQATT and SNEGSKA (reference sequence). The CDR3 has 11 residues. Trimming cost V 3 bases and J 6 bases, with 7 bases left between them.

CDR3 protein: CASSSGGVREAFF. The CDR3 DNA follows: TGTGCCAGCAGCAGCGGGGGCGTTCGAGAAGCTTTCTTT. This sequence joins TRBV12-3 or TRBV12-4 and TRBJ1-1; D is perhaps TRBD1 (6 bases). V was trimmed by 6 bases and J by 8 bases, leaving 16 bases between them. This CDR3 contains 13 residues.

This clonotype was counted between two and nine times. The J gene is TRBJ1-3, the V gene TRBV19, with D possibly matching TRBD1 (5 bases). This CDR3 has 15 amino acids. V lost 6 bases to trimming and J lost 0 bases, with 12 bases between them. Germline V gives CDR1 LNHDA, CDR2 SQIVND (reference sequence). The CDR3 sequence: CASSRGRVSGNTIYF. CDR3 nucleotide sequence: TGTGCCAGTAGCCGGGGCCGCGTCTCTGGAAACACCATATATTTT.

In its sample, this clonotype was seen many times. The CDR3, as DNA: TGTGCCAGCAGCCCCTCAGGGGGCAGTTCACCCCTCCACTTT. As protein: CASSPSGGSSPLHF. This rearrangement joins TRBV12-3 or TRBV12-4 to TRBJ1-6; 8 bases fit TRBD1. Germline trimming cut 6 bases from V and 9 bases from J; bases unmatched to any gene: 7. The CDR3 length is 14 residues.

This clonotype was detected ten times or more. This chain's CDR3 is CSGSRGGEQYF. The CDR3 DNA sequence: TGCAGCGGTTCCAGGGGTGGCGAGCAGTACTTC. This sequence joins TRBV29-1 and TRBJ2-7; D perhaps matches TRBD1 (6 bases). This CDR3 has 11 amino acids. Germline CDR1 is SQVTM and CDR2 is ANQGSEA. V was trimmed by 7 bases and J by 6 bases, leaving 13 bases between them.

This clonotype is a singleton in its sample. The rearrangement links TRBV5-4 to TRBJ2-3; no reliable D call. This CDR3 contains 16 residues. Germline V gene data show CDR1 as SGHNT and CDR2 as YYREEE (reference sequence). Trimming removed 0 bases at V and 0 bases at J, with 11 bases between. DNA for the CDR3: TGTGCCAGCAGCTTGGGAAGATTGGGGAGCACAGATACGCAGTATTTT. Protein sequence: CASSLGRLGSTDTQYF.

Ten or more counts support this clonotype. The chain has TRBV11-2 and TRBJ2-3; no clear D gene. Germline V lookup: CDR1 SGHAT, CDR2 FQNNGV. The V and J ends lost 6 bases and 0 bases respectively, with 7 bases between them. This CDR3 is built from 13 residues. The DNA of the CDR3 is TGTGCCAGCAGGGCTTCTAGCACAGATACGCAGTATTTT. Protein: CASRASSTDTQYF.

The chain recombines TRBV12-5 with TRBJ2-7, with 11 bases lining up with TRBD1. The V segment lost 3 bases and the J segment 6 bases; nucleotides outside the gene matches: 10. The CDR3 spans 16 residues. Germline V gene lookup returns CDR1 LGHNT and CDR2 FRNRAP. The CDR3 bases are TGTGCTAGTGGTTTACCCTATTCGGGGACAGGGGGCGAGCAGTACTTC. Amino acid sequence: CASGLPYSGTGGEQYF.

Comment on this clonotype: A read error is possible here, since a much larger clone lies one base away. V and J are TRBV6-5 and TRBJ1-6, with D hard to call. In germline, CDR1 is MNHEY, CDR2 SVGAGI. This CDR3 contains 13 residues. CDR3 protein: CASSLVGNSHLHF. CDR3 nucleotide sequence: TGTGCCAGCAGTTTAGTGGGGAATTCACACCTCCACTTT.

There are many counts of this clonotype. V gene TRBV7-2 combines with J gene TRBJ1-2; a weak D match, TRBD1 (6 bases). Trimming pared 5 bases from V and 7 bases from J, leaving 17 bases between. This CDR3 has 14 residues. Germline values: CDR1 SGHTA, CDR2 FQGNSA. The CDR3 region is CASSTNTGQGGYTF. The CDR3 DNA sequence: TGTGCCAGCAGCACCAATACAGGGCAGGGTGGCTACACCTTC.

This clonotype was counted ten times or more. The V call is TRBV7-2, the J call TRBJ1-2; TRBD1 might be the D (6 bases). This CDR3 spans 15 amino acids. V was shortened by 5 bases and J by 8 bases, with 21 bases between the two germline ends. CDR1 and CDR2 from the germline V gene are SGHTA and FQGNSA. In nucleotides, the CDR3 is TGTGCCAGCAGCCCAGACGAGGGGGGATGGGCCGGCTACACCTTC. Translation: CASSPDEGGWAGYTF. Full variable domain (remainder filled in from reference TRBV7-2 and TRBJ1-2): GAGVSQSPSNKVTEKGKDVELRCDPISGHTALYWYRQSLGQGLEFLIYFQGNSAPDKSGLPSDRFSAERTGGSVSTLTIQRTQQEDSAVYLCASSPDEGGWAGYTFGSGTRLTVV.

This clonotype has only a few counts. The chain carries TRBV7-9 and TRBJ1-2; D may be TRBD1 (6 bases). The germline gives CDR1 SEHNR, CDR2 FQNEAQ (reference sequence). CDR3 size: 16 residues. V lost 1 base to trimming and J lost 8 bases, with 20 bases between them. This chain's CDR3 is CASSLGPTGIQEGYTF. In nucleotides, the CDR3 is TGTGCCAGCAGCTTAGGTCCTACAGGGATTCAGGAGGGCTACACCTTC.